Following are 17 T cell receptor beta chains from one sample sequenced in a study of cytomegalovirus exposure and HLA in healthy donors. Clones were read by immunoSEQ multiplex PCR, and TCRdb kept only the in-frame ones, dropping some. The table includes 95,000 to 150,000 clones, around nine tenths detected once. The sequenced material came from PBMCs. These receptors were taken from a woman aged 18-30 years in good health and CMV-seropositive.

This chain joins TRBV19 and TRBJ1-5; a possible D gene is TRBD1 (5 bases). Trimming left V 4 bases short and J 4 bases short, with 17 bases between. Germline V gene data show CDR1 as LNHDA and CDR2 as SQIVND (reference sequence). This CDR3 spans 16 amino acids. CDR3 in DNA: TGTGCCAGTAGTAGAGTCACGGTAGGGGCTAATCAGCCCCAGCATTTT. This gives the protein CASSRVTVGANQPQHF.

The gene calls are TRBV5-6 and TRBJ2-2; D unclear. Germline V gives CDR1 SGHDT, CDR2 YYEEEE. The CDR3 extends over 14 amino acids. V was trimmed by 4 bases and J by 6 bases, leaving 13 bases between them. This CDR3 is CASSQQTRSGELFF. The DNA of the CDR3 is TGTGCCAGCAGCCAACAGACAAGGTCCGGGGAGCTGTTTTTT.

In its sample, this clone was seen a few times. No DNA is shown, since the ends of the CDR3 on it are uncertain; the CDR3 is the one TCRdb lists. The rearrangement joins TRBV21-1 to TRBJ2-2; the table's D call TRBD1 went unverified against the DNA. TRBV21-1 is described as a pseudogene. The CDR3 is 19 amino acids in total, end residues counted. The CDR3 loop is CASSKAPLVGTGNTGELFF.

This clone was observed a single time. The V call is TRBV7-6, the J call TRBJ2-5, with 7 bases fitting TRBD1. Germline lookup yields CDR1 SGHVS and CDR2 FNYEAQ. J lost 0 bases, V lost 4 bases, and 5 bases had no gene match. This CDR3 spans 15 amino acids. The CDR3 is CASSSLDRDQETQYF. CDR3 nucleotide sequence: TGTGCCAGCAGCTCCCTTGACAGGGACCAAGAGACCCAGTACTTC.

The CDR3 nucleotides are TGTGCCAGTAGTATCACCCCCAGAGGTGTGAATGGCTACACCTTC. Residues: CASSITPRGVNGYTF. V is TRBV19 and J is TRBJ1-2; D is uncertain. The CDR3 extends over 15 amino acids. V dropped 3 bases and J dropped 6 bases, with 17 bases sitting between them. The germline CDR1 and CDR2 sequences are LNHDA and SQIVND (reference sequence).

The chain combines TRBV19 with TRBJ1-1, with 7 nucleotides matching TRBD1. CDR3 length: 11 amino acids. V lost 5 bases, J lost 11 bases, and 5 bases stayed unmatched. CDR1 and CDR2 (germline): LNHDA, SQIVND (reference sequence). The CDR3 protein is CASSLTGEAFF. The CDR3 DNA is TGTGCCAGTAGTTTAACAGGGGAGGCTTTCTTT.

V gene TRBV2 combines with J gene TRBJ2-3; D is uncertain. V lost 4 bases, J lost 6 bases, and 14 bases lay in between. This CDR3 spans 14 amino acids. The germline V gene has CDR1 SNHLY and CDR2 FYNNEI. The chain's CDR3 is CASSGGGLRDTQYF. The CDR3 DNA sequence: TGTGCCAGCAGTGGAGGTGGCCTCCGGGATACGCAGTATTTT.

V usage is TRBV2 and J usage is TRBJ1-2; D unresolved. Germline CDR1 reads SNHLY; CDR2 reads FYNNEI. The V gene lost 4 bases and the J gene lost 4 bases, with 7 bases spanning the gap. The CDR3 loop spans 12 amino acids. CDR3 region: CASSVRSYGYTF. CDR3 bases: TGTGCCAGCAGTGTCAGAAGCTATGGCTACACCTTC. The complete variable domain, with remaining parts taken from reference TRBV2 and TRBJ1-2, reads EPEVTQTPSHQVTQMGQEVILRCVPISNHLYFYWYRQILGQKVEFLVSFYNNEISEKSEIFDDQFSVERPDGSNFTLKIRSTKLEDSAMYFCASSVRSYGYTFGSGTRLTVV.

The chain uses TRBV30 and TRBJ1-1, with a tentative D call TRBD1 (6 bases). V lost 8 bases to trimming and J lost 4 bases, with 20 bases between them. This CDR3 is built from 14 residues. CDR1 is GTSNPN, CDR2 SVGIG, per germline (reference sequence). The CDR3, as DNA: TGTGCCCTGTCGAGGGGGGGGCAGAGCACTGAAGCTTTCTTT. Its protein product is CALSRGGQSTEAFF.

This clone appeared once. The chain carries TRBV7-3 and TRBJ1-2; 7 nucleotides match TRBD1. With 5 bases clipped from V and 3 bases from J, the junction kept 3 bases outside the gene matches. This CDR3 is 13 amino acids long. Germline CDR1 SGHTA, CDR2 FQGTGA. The CDR3 sequence is CASSPGTDYGYTF. CDR3 bases: TGTGCCAGCAGCCCAGGGACAGACTATGGCTACACCTTC.

This clone occurred once. The rearrangement joins TRBV14 to TRBJ2-1; the D gene is possibly TRBD2 (5 bases). Trimming pared 1 base from V and 8 bases from J, leaving 18 bases between. The CDR3 length is 16 residues. The germline CDR1 and CDR2 sequences are SGHDN and FVKESK. The CDR3 coding sequence is TGTGCCAGCAGCCAAGTTCGAGGGATCGGGTACGATGAGCAGTTCTTC. It encodes CASSQVRGIGYDEQFF.

A word on this clone: Additional DNA sequences in this sample encode the identical CDR3. This sequence joins TRBV18 and TRBJ2-7; 8 positions match TRBD1. This CDR3 has 15 amino acids. Looked up from germline, CDR1 is KGHSH and CDR2 is LQKENI. V trimming: 2 bases; J trimming: 2 bases; junction bases outside the gene matches: 5. The CDR3 DNA follows: TGTGCCAGCTCACCAGGGACAGGTCTAACCTACGAGCAGTACTTC. It encodes CASSPGTGLTYEQYF.

This clone has only a few counts. The chain uses TRBV2 and TRBJ1-2, with 8 bases matching TRBD1. J gave up 8 bases and V 6 bases, and 8 bases lay outside the gene matches. This CDR3 has 13 residues. The germline V gene has CDR1 SNHLY and CDR2 FYNNEI. The CDR3 sequence: CASRQDREQGYTF. Written as DNA, the CDR3 is TGTGCCAGCAGGCAGGACAGGGAGCAGGGCTACACCTTC. Based on the CDR3 plus reference TRBV2 and TRBJ1-2, the full variable domain is EPEVTQTPSHQVTQMGQEVILRCVPISNHLYFYWYRQILGQKVEFLVSFYNNEISEKSEIFDDQFSVERPDGSNFTLKIRSTKLEDSAMYFCASRQDREQGYTFGSGTRLTVV.

The chain is built from TRBV6-1 and TRBJ1-1; D gene ambiguous. The V end lost 4 bases, the J end lost 5 bases, and 11 bases lay between the germline ends. CDR1 and CDR2 (germline): MNHNS, SASEGT. The CDR3 has 13 residues. CDR3 sequence reads: CASSALGRTEAFF. The CDR3 DNA is TGTGCCAGCAGTGCCTTGGGGAGAACTGAAGCTTTCTTT.

The V call is TRBV7-9, the J call TRBJ2-7; 7 bases match TRBD2. Unmatched junction bases numbered 5, after V lost 5 bases and J lost 1 base. The germline CDR1 and CDR2 sequences are SEHNR and FQNEAQ (reference sequence). CDR3 length: 14 residues. Here the CDR3 DNA reads TGTGCCAGCAGCCCCATCGGGGGGTCCTACGAGCAGTACTTC. As protein: CASSPIGGSYEQYF.

The chain carries TRBV7-2 and TRBJ2-1, with 8 bases matching TRBD2. V gave up 5 bases and J gave up 4 bases; unmatched junction bases: 4. The CDR3 consists of 14 residues. Germline CDR1 and CDR2: SGHTA and FQGNSA. The CDR3 reads CASSTGTSYNEQFF. CDR3 nucleotides: TGTGCCAGCAGCACTGGGACTAGTTACAATGAGCAGTTCTTC.

The chain links TRBV6-5 to TRBJ1-1; D gene unclear. The CDR3 loop spans 16 amino acids. Per germline, CDR1 MNHEY and CDR2 SVGAGI. Trimming shortened V by 2 bases and J by 0 bases, and 13 bases separated the two germline ends. CDR3 sequence reads: CASSYRQTILNTEAFF. In nucleotides, the CDR3 is TGTGCCAGCAGTTACCGCCAGACAATATTGAACACTGAAGCTTTCTTT.